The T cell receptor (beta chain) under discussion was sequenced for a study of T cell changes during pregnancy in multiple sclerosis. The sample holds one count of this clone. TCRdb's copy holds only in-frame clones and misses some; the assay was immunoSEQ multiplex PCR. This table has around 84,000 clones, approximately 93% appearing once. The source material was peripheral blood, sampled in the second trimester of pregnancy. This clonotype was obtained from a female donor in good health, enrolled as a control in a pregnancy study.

Written as DNA, the CDR3 is TGCGCCAGCAGCTTGGACGTCGGGAACACCGGGGAGCTGTTTTTT. This codes for CASSLDVGNTGELFF. The rearrangement joins TRBV5-1 to TRBJ2-2; D remains ambiguous. The CDR3 has 15 amino acids. Trimming stripped 0 bases from V and 1 base from J, with 7 bases between. Germline values: CDR1 SGHRS, CDR2 YFSETQ.